Listed below are T cell receptor beta chains from one sample, sequenced in a study of T cells of healthy individuals. TCRdb fed the 5' RACE reads into MiXCR, producing one record per CDR3 protein. The sample lists more than 60,000 distinct CDR3 sequences; roughly 17% were seen once. Receptors originate from a human donor in good health. Both conserved end residues are part of each CDR3. Fields, in order: V gene, J gene, CDR3 protein.

>TRBV28|TRBJ1-1
CASTTSGRNTEAFF
>TRBV5-1|TRBJ2-5
CASSLAGRQETQYF
>TRBV3-1|TRBJ2-7
CASSQVGLAGYEGPSEQYF
>TRBV21-1|TRBJ2-5
CASSKGGGRGSVAQYF
>TRBV6-1|TRBJ1-1
CASSEYYNTEAFF
>TRBV28|TRBJ2-7
CASSSGTSGGEQYF
>TRBV18|TRBJ2-1
CASLLAEANEQFF
>TRBV20-1|TRBJ2-2
CSAPGQGQRRVELFF
>TRBV6-5|TRBJ1-1
CASSYSAGGNTEAFF
>TRBV7-2|TRBJ2-2
CASSPLQGGTGELFF
>TRBV7-2|TRBJ1-1
CASRQRTGGPHMNTEAFF
>TRBV12-5|TRBJ2-1
CASGLVLAPGNEEQFF
>TRBV18|TRBJ1-1
CASSPKFGSTEAFF
>TRBV20-1|TRBJ2-7
CSARDWTLVTDEQYF
>TRBV7-9|TRBJ2-7
CASSLSGQGPIEQYF
>TRBV3-1|TRBJ1-1
CASSRQGYNTEAFF
>TRBV7-2|TRBJ2-3
CASSLWAAGPTDTQYF
>TRBV21-1|TRBJ1-3
CASSKDLYSGNTIYF
>TRBV9|TRBJ2-7
CASSAGTGFSEQYF
>TRBV2|TRBJ1-5
CASRASNQPQHF
>TRBV2|TRBJ2-1
CASNGLAGTSSYNEQFF
>TRBV3-1|TRBJ1-4
CASSHADSTEKLFF
>TRBV9|TRBJ1-6
CASSSGQSTPLHF
>TRBV12-3/TRBV12-4|TRBJ2-1
CASRWTGGSYNEQFF
>TRBV19|TRBJ2-2
CASSITGQRTNTGELFF
>TRBV5-1|TRBJ2-7
CASSLGGLSYEQYF
>TRBV27|TRBJ2-7
CASLNREMEQYF
>TRBV3-1|TRBJ1-2
CASSQPGRWAYGYTF